This TCR beta chain is from a study of cytomegalovirus exposure and HLA in healthy donors. Study-level information: Researchers found that about four fifths of under 450 genotyped donors fell within the Caucasian-associated ancestry cluster.

PCR employed 60 Vbeta and 13 Jbeta primers. The data were produced by immunoSEQ multiplex PCR, yet TCRdb's version contains in-frame clones alone and is incomplete. The data hold under 110,000 clones, with 71% observed a single time. Overall study results and limits: HLA-A and HLA-B allele assignments for most subjects were reportedly predicted accurately using TCR beta sequences. With later analysis, a missense DCLRE1C variant became linked to TCR beta V- and J-gene trimming.

Details on this clone: What it binds is unknown.

Germline CDR1 reads LNHNV; CDR2 reads YYDKDF (reference sequence). The ends lost 2 bases at V and 0 bases at J; junction bases unmatched: 9. This CDR3 region has 18 residues. The sequenced sample was PBMCs. The rearrangement joins TRBV15 to TRBJ2-3, with 9 bases identical to TRBD2. The clonotype originates from a female donor in good health and CMV-seronegative. The CDR3 nucleotides are TGTGCCACCAGCAGAACCTCCTCTAGCGGGACCAGCACAGATACGCAGTATTTT. This codes for CATSRTSSSGTSTDTQYF.